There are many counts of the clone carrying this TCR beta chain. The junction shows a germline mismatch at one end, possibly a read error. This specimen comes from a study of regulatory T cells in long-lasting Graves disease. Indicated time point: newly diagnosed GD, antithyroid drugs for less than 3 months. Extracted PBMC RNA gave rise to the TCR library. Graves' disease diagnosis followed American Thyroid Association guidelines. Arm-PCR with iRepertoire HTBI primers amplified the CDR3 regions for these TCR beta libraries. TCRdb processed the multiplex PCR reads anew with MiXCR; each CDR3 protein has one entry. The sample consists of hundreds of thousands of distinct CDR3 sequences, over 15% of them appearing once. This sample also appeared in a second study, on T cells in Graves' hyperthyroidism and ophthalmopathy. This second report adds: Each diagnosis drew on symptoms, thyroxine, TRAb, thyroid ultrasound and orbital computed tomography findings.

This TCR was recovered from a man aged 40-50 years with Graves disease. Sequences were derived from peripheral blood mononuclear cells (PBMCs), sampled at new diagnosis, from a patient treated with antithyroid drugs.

CDR3 nucleotide sequence: TGCGCCAGCAGCCCCCGGGACAGGGGTAACGAGCAGTACTTC. Its protein is CASSPRDRGNEQYF. This sequence joins TRBV3-1 and TRBJ2-7; 10 nucleotides agree with TRBD1. CDR3 length equals 14 residues. Germline CDR1 reads LGHDT; CDR2 reads YNNKEL (reference sequence).